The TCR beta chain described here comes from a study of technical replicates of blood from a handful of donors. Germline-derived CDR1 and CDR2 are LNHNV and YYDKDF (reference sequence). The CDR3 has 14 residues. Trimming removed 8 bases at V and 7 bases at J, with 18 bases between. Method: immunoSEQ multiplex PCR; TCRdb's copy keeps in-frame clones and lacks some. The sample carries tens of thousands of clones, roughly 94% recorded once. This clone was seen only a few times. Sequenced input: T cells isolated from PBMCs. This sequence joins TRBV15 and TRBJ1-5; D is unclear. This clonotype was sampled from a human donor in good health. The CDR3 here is CATQSNRGEQPQHF. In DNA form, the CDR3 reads TGTGCCACCCAGAGTAATCGGGGAGAGCAGCCCCAGCATTTT.